A selection of T cell receptor beta chains follows, all from one sample in a study of T cells in localized non-small cell lung cancer. Profiling relied on immunoSEQ multiplex PCR, and the TCRdb table lists in-frame clones only, not all of them. The sample has some 2,600 clones; over 25% are singletons. This specimen was lung tumor tissue, taken before any cancer treatment. Receptors were obtained from a man aged 35-75 years with stage II squamous cell lung carcinoma. CDR3s include the opening cysteine and the closing phenylalanine or tryptophan. The order of the fields is clone size, V gene, D gene, J gene, CDR3 protein, CDR3 DNA. D genes are given only for firm matches. Expanded clones are given a class, and other clones once, few, many or no size at all.

clone_size: .
v_call: TRBV18
d_call: TRBD1
j_call: TRBJ1-1
cdr3_aa: CASSPTGGDTEAFF
cdr3_nt: TGTGCCAGCTCCCCTACAGGGGGCGACACTGAAGCTTTCTTT

clone_size: .
v_call: TRBV9
d_call: TRBD1
j_call: TRBJ1-2
cdr3_aa: CASRPRGTGDYGYTF
cdr3_nt: TGTGCCAGCAGGCCCAGGGGGACAGGGGACTATGGCTACACCTTC

clone_size: .
v_call: TRBV18
d_call: TRBD1
j_call: TRBJ1-1
cdr3_aa: CASSPGQGAGAFF
cdr3_nt: TGTGCCAGCTCACCAGGGCAGGGGGCCGGAGCTTTCTTT

clone_size: .
v_call: TRBV19
d_call: .
j_call: TRBJ1-2
cdr3_aa: CASSAGQTNYGYTF
cdr3_nt: TGTGCCAGTAGTGCAGGACAGACTAACTATGGCTACACCTTC

clone_size: medium-sized
v_call: TRBV11-3
d_call: TRBD2
j_call: TRBJ2-3
cdr3_aa: CASSLMGLAGAQVDTQYF
cdr3_nt: TGTGCCAGCAGCTTAATGGGACTAGCGGGGGCGCAGGTAGATACGCAGTATTTT

clone_size: few
v_call: TRBV7-6
d_call: TRBD1
j_call: TRBJ2-6
cdr3_aa: CASSVTGYSGANVLTF
cdr3_nt: TGTGCCAGCAGCGTGACAGGGTACTCTGGGGCCAACGTCCTGACTTTC

clone_size: once
v_call: TRBV19
d_call: .
j_call: TRBJ1-2
cdr3_aa: CASSPGPFGHGYTF
cdr3_nt: TGTGCCAGTAGCCCGGGACCGTTTGGCCATGGCTACACCTTC

clone_size: .
v_call: TRBV28
d_call: TRBD2
j_call: TRBJ2-1
cdr3_aa: CASSPLAGINNEQFF
cdr3_nt: TGTGCCAGCAGTCCTCTAGCGGGGATAAATAATGAGCAGTTCTTC

clone_size: few
v_call: TRBV6-8
d_call: TRBD2
j_call: TRBJ2-1
cdr3_aa: CASRVGGAGGNEQFF
cdr3_nt: TGTGCCAGCCGCGTCGGGGGGGCCGGTGGCAATGAGCAGTTCTTC

clone_size: .
v_call: TRBV5-1
d_call: .
j_call: TRBJ1-4
cdr3_aa: CASSLGREHEKLFF
cdr3_nt: TGCGCCAGCAGCTTGGGCAGGGAACATGAAAAACTGTTTTTT

clone_size: few
v_call: TRBV6-8
d_call: .
j_call: TRBJ1-6
cdr3_aa: CASSYSFQGTGSPLHF
cdr3_nt: TGTGCCAGCAGTTACTCGTTCCAGGGTACCGGCTCACCCCTCCACTTT

clone_size: .
v_call: TRBV9
d_call: .
j_call: TRBJ2-3
cdr3_aa: CASSEDRLLGDTQYF
cdr3_nt: TGTGCCAGCAGTGAGGACAGACTCTTAGGGGATACGCAGTATTTT

clone_size: .
v_call: TRBV14
d_call: .
j_call: TRBJ2-7
cdr3_aa: CASSQDLLQEQYF
cdr3_nt: TGTGCCAGCAGCCAAGATCTTCTCCAGGAGCAGTACTTC

clone_size: medium-sized
v_call: TRBV6-8
d_call: .
j_call: TRBJ2-2
cdr3_aa: CASTGANTGELFF
cdr3_nt: TGTGCCAGCACCGGCGCCAACACCGGGGAGCTGTTTTTT

clone_size: large
v_call: TRBV11-3
d_call: TRBD1
j_call: TRBJ1-1
cdr3_aa: CASSPHRTGNTEAFF
cdr3_nt: TGTGCCAGCAGCCCACATAGGACAGGGAACACTGAAGCTTTCTTT

clone_size: medium-sized
v_call: TRBV6-8
d_call: TRBD2
j_call: TRBJ2-7
cdr3_aa: CAIRDGTSGYEQYF
cdr3_nt: TGTGCCATCAGAGACGGGACTAGCGGCTACGAGCAGTACTTC

clone_size: .
v_call: TRBV11-3
d_call: .
j_call: TRBJ1-2
cdr3_aa: CASSLTGTQPNYGYTF
cdr3_nt: TGTGCCAGCAGCTTAACTGGGACCCAACCCAACTATGGCTACACCTTC

clone_size: few
v_call: TRBV9
d_call: TRBD2
j_call: TRBJ2-2
cdr3_aa: CASTLTSGELFF
cdr3_nt: TGTGCCAGCACCCTGACTAGCGGCGAGCTGTTTTTT

clone_size: .
v_call: TRBV29-1
d_call: .
j_call: TRBJ1-1
cdr3_aa: CSVEEFGGWTEAFF
cdr3_nt: TGCAGCGTTGAAGAATTCGGGGGCTGGACTGAAGCTTTCTTT

clone_size: .
v_call: TRBV6-8
d_call: TRBD2
j_call: TRBJ2-5
cdr3_aa: CASSSTGTSGSETQYF
cdr3_nt: TGTGCCAGCAGTTCCACCGGGACTAGCGGTTCAGAGACCCAGTACTTC

clone_size: few
v_call: TRBV29-1
d_call: .
j_call: TRBJ1-4
cdr3_aa: CSVDGRGEKLFF
cdr3_nt: TGCAGCGTAGATGGGCGTGGGGAAAAACTGTTTTTT

clone_size: few
v_call: TRBV6-8
d_call: .
j_call: TRBJ2-7
cdr3_aa: CASSDLLERGYSYEQYF
cdr3_nt: TGTGCCAGCAGTGATCTTCTGGAGAGGGGGTACTCCTACGAGCAGTACTTC

clone_size: .
v_call: TRBV5-1
d_call: .
j_call: TRBJ2-2
cdr3_aa: CASSLSTTGTGELFF
cdr3_nt: TGCGCCAGCTCCCTAAGTACAACGGGCACCGGGGAGCTGTTTTTT

clone_size: few
v_call: TRBV6-8
d_call: .
j_call: TRBJ1-3
cdr3_aa: CASSPFTGVGNTIYF
cdr3_nt: TGTGCCAGCAGCCCCTTCACCGGGGTTGGAAACACCATATATTTT

clone_size: few
v_call: TRBV9
d_call: .
j_call: TRBJ2-3
cdr3_aa: CASSVRSERTDTQYF
cdr3_nt: TGTGCCAGCAGCGTACGAAGCGAGCGCACAGATACGCAGTATTTT

clone_size: few
v_call: TRBV9
d_call: TRBD2
j_call: TRBJ2-7
cdr3_aa: CASSLFSGGPSYEQYF
cdr3_nt: TGTGCCAGCAGTCTTTTTAGCGGGGGCCCCTCCTACGAGCAGTACTTC

clone_size: few
v_call: TRBV6-8
d_call: .
j_call: TRBJ1-1
cdr3_aa: CASSYSWVATEAFF
cdr3_nt: TGTGCCAGCAGTTATTCGTGGGTCGCCACTGAAGCTTTCTTT

clone_size: few
v_call: TRBV6-8
d_call: .
j_call: TRBJ2-2
cdr3_aa: CASSYRRGQGELFF
cdr3_nt: TGTGCCAGCAGTTACAGGAGGGGTCAAGGGGAGCTGTTTTTT

clone_size: .
v_call: TRBV19
d_call: .
j_call: TRBJ2-4
cdr3_aa: CASSTRPSYTGKEDKNIQYF
cdr3_nt: TGTGCCAGTAGTACGCGACCTAGCTACACAGGGAAGGAGGACAAAAACATTCAGTACTTC

clone_size: .
v_call: TRBV30
d_call: .
j_call: TRBJ1-4
cdr3_aa: CAWRRGSTNEKLFF
cdr3_nt: TGTGCCTGGAGACGTGGATCAACTAATGAAAAACTGTTTTTT

clone_size: .
v_call: TRBV9
d_call: .
j_call: TRBJ1-1
cdr3_aa: CASSALTRGAEAFF
cdr3_nt: TGTGCCAGCAGCGCCCTGACTCGGGGAGCTGAAGCTTTCTTT

clone_size: .
v_call: TRBV19
d_call: .
j_call: TRBJ1-2
cdr3_aa: CASSIADGGSNYGYTF
cdr3_nt: TGTGCCAGTAGTATAGCAGATGGAGGGTCTAACTATGGCTACACCTTC

clone_size: few
v_call: TRBV9
d_call: TRBD1
j_call: TRBJ2-3
cdr3_aa: CASTRTGTWTDTQYF
cdr3_nt: TGTGCCAGCACAAGGACAGGGACCTGGACAGATACGCAGTATTTT

clone_size: .
v_call: TRBV5-1
d_call: .
j_call: TRBJ2-3
cdr3_aa: CASSWKTPGTDTQYF
cdr3_nt: TGCGCCAGCAGCTGGAAAACTCCGGGCACAGATACGCAGTATTTT

clone_size: .
v_call: TRBV6-8
d_call: .
j_call: TRBJ2-1
cdr3_aa: CASSLGLEAVHEQFF
cdr3_nt: TGTGCCAGCAGTTTGGGGCTAGAGGCAGTCCATGAGCAGTTCTTC

clone_size: few
v_call: TRBV9
d_call: .
j_call: TRBJ1-3
cdr3_aa: CASSGRQVIGNTIYF
cdr3_nt: TGTGCCAGCAGCGGAAGACAGGTTATTGGAAACACCATATATTTT

clone_size: medium-sized
v_call: TRBV11-3
d_call: TRBD2
j_call: TRBJ2-1
cdr3_aa: CASSKNLAGEYNEQFF
cdr3_nt: TGTGCCAGCAGCAAGAACCTAGCGGGAGAATACAATGAGCAGTTCTTC

clone_size: .
v_call: TRBV6-8
d_call: TRBD1
j_call: TRBJ1-2
cdr3_aa: CASSPQGADGYTF
cdr3_nt: TGTGCCAGCAGTCCACAGGGGGCGGATGGCTACACCTTC

clone_size: medium-sized
v_call: TRBV11-3
d_call: TRBD2
j_call: TRBJ2-1
cdr3_aa: CASFGTSGGSEQFF
cdr3_nt: TGTGCCAGCTTCGGGACTAGCGGGGGATCTGAGCAGTTCTTC

clone_size: .
v_call: TRBV29-1
d_call: .
j_call: TRBJ2-2
cdr3_aa: CSAYETSAGELFF
cdr3_nt: TGCAGCGCATACGAAACTAGTGCCGGGGAGCTGTTTTTT

clone_size: .
v_call: TRBV2
d_call: .
j_call: TRBJ1-1
cdr3_aa: CASSERGDEAFF
cdr3_nt: TGTGCCAGCAGTGAGAGGGGGGATGAAGCTTTCTTT

clone_size: .
v_call: TRBV25-1
d_call: TRBD1
j_call: TRBJ1-1
cdr3_aa: CASSGPGQGFQSREAFF
cdr3_nt: TGTGCCAGCAGTGGACCGGGACAGGGTTTTCAGAGCCGAGAAGCTTTCTTT

clone_size: .
v_call: TRBV10-1
d_call: .
j_call: TRBJ2-7
cdr3_aa: CASSESGQKQYF
cdr3_nt: TGCGCCAGCAGTGAGTCCGGACAAAAGCAGTACTTC

clone_size: .
v_call: TRBV18
d_call: .
j_call: TRBJ1-5
cdr3_aa: CASSQGESQPQHF
cdr3_nt: TGTGCCAGCTCACAGGGTGAGAGTCAGCCCCAGCATTTT